The clone carrying this T cell receptor (beta chain) was found once. Its antigen is as yet unknown. From RNA, the CDR3 regions of TCR beta chains were amplified and sequenced. After a first-round RT-PCR with HTBI primers, a second-round multiplex PCR was run. TCRdb re-derived calls from the multiplex PCR reads in MiXCR, one entry per CDR3 protein. The sample carries almost 750,000 distinct CDR3 sequences, roughly 40% recorded once. The CDR3 loop spans 16 amino acids. Germline CDR1 is KGHDR and CDR2 is SFDVKD. Germline trimming cut 4 bases from V and 7 bases from J; bases unmatched to any gene: 10. The data derive from a study of Graves' ophthalmopathy and Graves' hyperthyroidism. Study details: At the time of initial diagnosis and before any treatment, peripheral blood was collected.

Broader study findings: Appearing in blood as well were most expanded thyroid clonotypes above 0.001 frequency.

The origin of this receptor is an adult man with Graves' ophthalmopathy. What was sequenced was peripheral blood. The chain carries TRBV24-1 and TRBJ1-5, with 9 bases aligning to TRBD1. This CDR3 reads CATSDPGTGMQQPQHF. The CDR3 region has the DNA TGTGCCACCAGTGACCCCGGGACAGGGATGCAGCAGCCCCAGCATTTT.